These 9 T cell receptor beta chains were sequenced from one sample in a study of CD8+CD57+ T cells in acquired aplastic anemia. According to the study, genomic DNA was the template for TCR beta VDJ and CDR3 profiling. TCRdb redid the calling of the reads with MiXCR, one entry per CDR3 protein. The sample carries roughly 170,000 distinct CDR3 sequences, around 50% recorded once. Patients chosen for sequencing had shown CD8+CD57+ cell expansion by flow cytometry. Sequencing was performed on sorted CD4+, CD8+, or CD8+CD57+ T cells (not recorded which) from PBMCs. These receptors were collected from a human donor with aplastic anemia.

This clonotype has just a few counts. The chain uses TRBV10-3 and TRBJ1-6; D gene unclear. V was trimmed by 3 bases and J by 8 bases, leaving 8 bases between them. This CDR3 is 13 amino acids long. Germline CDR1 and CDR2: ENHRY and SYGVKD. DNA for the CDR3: TGTGCCATCAGTGAAACCCTTGATTCACCCCTCCACTTT. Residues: CAISETLDSPLHF.

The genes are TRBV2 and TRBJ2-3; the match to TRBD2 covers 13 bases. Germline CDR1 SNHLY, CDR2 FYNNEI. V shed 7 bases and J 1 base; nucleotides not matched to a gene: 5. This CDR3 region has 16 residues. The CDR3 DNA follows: TGTGCCAGCAAAGGACTAGCGGGGGCCGGCACAGATACGCAGTATTTT. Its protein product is CASKGLAGAGTDTQYF.

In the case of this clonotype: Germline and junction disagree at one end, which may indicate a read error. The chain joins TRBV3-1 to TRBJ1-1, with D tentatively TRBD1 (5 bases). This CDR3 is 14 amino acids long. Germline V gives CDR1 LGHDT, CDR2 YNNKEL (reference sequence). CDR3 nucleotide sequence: TGTGCCAGCAGTCAAGCAGGGCGAAGCACTGAAGCTTTCTTT. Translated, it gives CASSQAGRSTEAFF.

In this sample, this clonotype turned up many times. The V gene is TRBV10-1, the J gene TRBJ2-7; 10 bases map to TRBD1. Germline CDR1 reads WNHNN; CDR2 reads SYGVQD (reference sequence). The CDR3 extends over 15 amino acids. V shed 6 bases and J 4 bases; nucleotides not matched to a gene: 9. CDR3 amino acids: CASSRGTGDLYEQYF. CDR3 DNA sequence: TGCGCCAGCAGCCGCGGGACAGGGGATTTATACGAGCAGTACTTC.

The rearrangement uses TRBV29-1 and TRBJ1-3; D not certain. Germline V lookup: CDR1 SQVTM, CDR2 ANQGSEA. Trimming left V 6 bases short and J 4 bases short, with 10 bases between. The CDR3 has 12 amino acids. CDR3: CSVGSDGNTIYF. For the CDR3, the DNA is TGCAGCGTGGGGTCGGACGGAAACACCATATATTTT.

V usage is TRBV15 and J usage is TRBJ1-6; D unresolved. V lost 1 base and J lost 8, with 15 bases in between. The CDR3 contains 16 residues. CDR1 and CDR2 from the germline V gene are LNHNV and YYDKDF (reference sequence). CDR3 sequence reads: CATSRATGGVDSPLHF. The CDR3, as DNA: TGTGCCACCAGCAGAGCAACCGGTGGGGTCGATTCACCCCTCCACTTT.

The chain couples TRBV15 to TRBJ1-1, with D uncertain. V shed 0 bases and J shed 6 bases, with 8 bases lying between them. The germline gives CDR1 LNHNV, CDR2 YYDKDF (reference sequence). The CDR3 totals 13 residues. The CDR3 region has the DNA TGTGCCACCAGCAGAGATCTTGAAGCTGAAGCTTTCTTT. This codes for CATSRDLEAEAFF.

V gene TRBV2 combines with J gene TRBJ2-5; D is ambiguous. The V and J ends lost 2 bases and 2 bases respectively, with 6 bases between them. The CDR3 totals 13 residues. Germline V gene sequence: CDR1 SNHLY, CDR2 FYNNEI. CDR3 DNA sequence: TGTGCCAGCAGTGAAACCGGGCAAGAGACCCAGTACTTC. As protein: CASSETGQETQYF.

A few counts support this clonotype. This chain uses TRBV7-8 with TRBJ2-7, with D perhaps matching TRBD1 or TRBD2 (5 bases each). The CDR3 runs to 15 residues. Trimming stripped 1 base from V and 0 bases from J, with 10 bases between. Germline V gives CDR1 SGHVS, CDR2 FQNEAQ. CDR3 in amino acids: CASSLGGPNSYEQYF. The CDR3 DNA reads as TGTGCCAGCAGCTTAGGGGGACCCAACTCCTACGAGCAGTACTTC.